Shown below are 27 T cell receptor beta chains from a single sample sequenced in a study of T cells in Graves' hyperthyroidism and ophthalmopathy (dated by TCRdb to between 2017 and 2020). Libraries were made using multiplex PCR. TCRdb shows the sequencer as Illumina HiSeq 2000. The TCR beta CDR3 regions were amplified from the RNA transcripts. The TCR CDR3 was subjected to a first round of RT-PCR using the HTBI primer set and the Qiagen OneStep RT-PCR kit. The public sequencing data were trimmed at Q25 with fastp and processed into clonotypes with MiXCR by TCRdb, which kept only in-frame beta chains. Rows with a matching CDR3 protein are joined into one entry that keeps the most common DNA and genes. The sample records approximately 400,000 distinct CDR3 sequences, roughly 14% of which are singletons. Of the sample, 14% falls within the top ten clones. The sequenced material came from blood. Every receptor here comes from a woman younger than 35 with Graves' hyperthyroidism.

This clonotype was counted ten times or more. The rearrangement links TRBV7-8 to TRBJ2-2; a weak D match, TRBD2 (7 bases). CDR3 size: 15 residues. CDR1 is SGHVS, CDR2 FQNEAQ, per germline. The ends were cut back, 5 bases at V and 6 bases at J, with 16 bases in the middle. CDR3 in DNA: TGTGCCAGCAGCCCCCCCGCGGGGGCAGCCGGGGAGCTGTTTTTT. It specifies CASSPPAGAAGELFF.

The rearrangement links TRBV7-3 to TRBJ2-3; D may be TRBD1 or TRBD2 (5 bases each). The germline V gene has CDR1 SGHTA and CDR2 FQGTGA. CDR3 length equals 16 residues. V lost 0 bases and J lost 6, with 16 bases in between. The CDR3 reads CASSLTRRGVGDTQYF. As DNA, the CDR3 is TGTGCCAGCAGCTTAACCCGGAGAGGGGTGGGCGATACGCAGTATTTT. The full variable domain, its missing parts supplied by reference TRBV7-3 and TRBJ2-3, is GAGVSQTPSNKVTEKGKYVELRCDPISGHTALYWYRQSLGQGPEFLIYFQGTGAADDSGLPNDRFFAVRPEGSVSTLKIQRTERGDSAVYLCASSLTRRGVGDTQYFGPGTRLTVL.

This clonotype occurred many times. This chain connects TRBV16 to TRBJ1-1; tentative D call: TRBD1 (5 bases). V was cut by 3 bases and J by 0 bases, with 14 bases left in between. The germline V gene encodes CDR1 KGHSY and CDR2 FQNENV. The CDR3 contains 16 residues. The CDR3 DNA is TGTGCCAGCAGCCATACTCAGGGTCAAATGAACACTGAAGCTTTCTTT. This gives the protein CASSHTQGQMNTEAFF.

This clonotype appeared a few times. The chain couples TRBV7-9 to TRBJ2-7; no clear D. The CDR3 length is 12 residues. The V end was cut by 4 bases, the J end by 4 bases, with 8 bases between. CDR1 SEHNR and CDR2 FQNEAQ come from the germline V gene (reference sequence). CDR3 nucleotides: TGTGCCAGCAGCTCCGAGATGTACGAGCAGTACTTC. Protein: CASSSEMYEQYF.

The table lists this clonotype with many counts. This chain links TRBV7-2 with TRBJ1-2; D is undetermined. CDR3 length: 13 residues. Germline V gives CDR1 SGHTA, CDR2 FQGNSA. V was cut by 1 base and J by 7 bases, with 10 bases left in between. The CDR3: CASSLGSGGGYTF. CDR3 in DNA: TGTGCCAGCAGCTTAGGGTCAGGAGGTGGCTACACCTTC.

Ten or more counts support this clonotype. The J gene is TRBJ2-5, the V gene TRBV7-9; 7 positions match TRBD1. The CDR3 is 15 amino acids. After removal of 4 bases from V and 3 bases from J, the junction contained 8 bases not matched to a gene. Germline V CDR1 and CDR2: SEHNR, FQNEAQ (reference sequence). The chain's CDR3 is CASSSFRTGKETQYF. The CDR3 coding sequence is TGTGCCAGCAGCTCGTTTAGGACAGGAAAAGAGACCCAGTACTTC.

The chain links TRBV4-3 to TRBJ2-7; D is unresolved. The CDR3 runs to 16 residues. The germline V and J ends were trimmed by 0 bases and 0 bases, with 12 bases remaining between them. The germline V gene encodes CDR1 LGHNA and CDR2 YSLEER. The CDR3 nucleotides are TGCGCCAGCAGCCAAGACCTTTGGGCGGCCTCCTACGAGCAGTACTTC. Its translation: CASSQDLWAASYEQYF.

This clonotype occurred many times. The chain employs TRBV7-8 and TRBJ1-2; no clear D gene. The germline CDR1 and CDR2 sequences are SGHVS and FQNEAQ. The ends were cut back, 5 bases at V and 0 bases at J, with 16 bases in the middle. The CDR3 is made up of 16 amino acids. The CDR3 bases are TGTGCCAGCAGCGCAAGAAGGGAGGGAGCTAACTATGGCTACACCTTC. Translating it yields CASSARREGANYGYTF. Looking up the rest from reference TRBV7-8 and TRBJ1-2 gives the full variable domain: GAGVSQSPRYKVAKRGQDVALRCDPISGHVSLFWYQQALGQGPEFLTYFQNEAQLDKSGLPSDRFFAERPEGSVSTLKIQRTQQEDSAVYLCASSARREGANYGYTFGSGTRLTVV.

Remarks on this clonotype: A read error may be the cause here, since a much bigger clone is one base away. CDR3 coding DNA: TGTGCCAGCACTGGACCGGGACTAGCGGGAGGGGATTTCTACAATGAGCAGTACTTC. Protein: CASTGPGLAGGDFYNEQYF. This chain links TRBV6-2 or TRBV6-3 with TRBJ2-1; TRBD2 aligns across 16 bases. The J call is uncertain, as TRBJ2-7 better fits the DNA end. Germline CDR1 and CDR2: MNHEY and SVGEGT. The CDR3 loop spans 19 amino acids.

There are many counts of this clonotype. This chain's CDR3 is CASSLRFQGAELYYSSYNEQFF. DNA of the CDR3: TGTGCCAGCAGTTTAAGGTTTCAGGGGGCCGAGCTATATTACAGCTCCTACAATGAGCAGTTCTTC. V gene TRBV28 combines with J gene TRBJ2-1; 8 bases are shared with TRBD1. Germline lookup yields CDR1 MDHEN and CDR2 SYDVKM. There are 22 residues in the CDR3. Trimming removed 2 bases from V and 0 bases from J; junction bases left unmatched: 21.

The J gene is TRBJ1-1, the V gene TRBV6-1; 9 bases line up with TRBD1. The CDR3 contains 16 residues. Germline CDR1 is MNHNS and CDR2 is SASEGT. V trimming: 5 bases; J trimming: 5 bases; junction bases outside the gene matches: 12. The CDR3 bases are TGTGCCAGCAGTCCTACGAGAGACAGGGGGAGGACTGAAGCTTTCTTT. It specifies CASSPTRDRGRTEAFF.

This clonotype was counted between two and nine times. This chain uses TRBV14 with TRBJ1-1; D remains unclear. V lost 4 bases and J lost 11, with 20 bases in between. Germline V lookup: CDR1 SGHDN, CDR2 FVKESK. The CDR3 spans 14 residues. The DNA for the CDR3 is TGTGCCAGCAGCCCCACCAGCTTACGCGGAGGGGCTTTCTTT. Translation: CASSPTSLRGGAFF. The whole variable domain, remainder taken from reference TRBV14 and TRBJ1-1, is EAGVTQFPSHSVIEKGQTVTLRCDPISGHDNLYWYRRVMGKEIKFLLHFVKESKQDESGMPNNRFLAERTGGTYSTLKVQPAELEDSGVYFCASSPTSLRGGAFFGQGTRLTVV.

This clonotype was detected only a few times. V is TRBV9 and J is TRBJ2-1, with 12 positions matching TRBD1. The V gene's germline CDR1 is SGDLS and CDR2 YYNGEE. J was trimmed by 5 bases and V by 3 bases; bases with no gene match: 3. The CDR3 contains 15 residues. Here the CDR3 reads CASSDRDRGHNEQFF. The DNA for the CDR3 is TGTGCCAGCAGCGACCGGGACAGGGGGCACAATGAGCAGTTCTTC.

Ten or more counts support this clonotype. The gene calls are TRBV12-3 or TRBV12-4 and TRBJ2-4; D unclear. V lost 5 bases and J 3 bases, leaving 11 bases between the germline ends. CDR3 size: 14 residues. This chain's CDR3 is CASSHWGDKNIQYF. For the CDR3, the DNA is TGTGCCAGCAGTCACTGGGGTGACAAAAACATTCAGTACTTC.

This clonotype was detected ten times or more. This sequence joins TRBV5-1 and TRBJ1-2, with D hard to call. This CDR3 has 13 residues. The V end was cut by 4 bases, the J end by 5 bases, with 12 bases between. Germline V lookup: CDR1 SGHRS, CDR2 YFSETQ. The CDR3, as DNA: TGCGCCAGCAGCCCGAGGACGGAGTATGGCTACACCTTC. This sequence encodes CASSPRTEYGYTF.

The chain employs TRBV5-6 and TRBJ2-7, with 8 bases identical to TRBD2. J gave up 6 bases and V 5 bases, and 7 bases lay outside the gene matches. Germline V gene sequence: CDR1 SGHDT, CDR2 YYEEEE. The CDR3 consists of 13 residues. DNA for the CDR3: TGTGCCAGCAGATCTGGACTAGCAAGCGAGCAGTACTTC. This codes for CASRSGLASEQYF.

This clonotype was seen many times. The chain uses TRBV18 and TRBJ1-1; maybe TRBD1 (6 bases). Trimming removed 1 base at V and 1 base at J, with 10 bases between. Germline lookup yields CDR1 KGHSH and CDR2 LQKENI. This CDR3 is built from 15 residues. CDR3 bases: TGTGCCAGCTCACCACGGTGGACAGAGAACACTGAAGCTTTCTTT. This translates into CASSPRWTENTEAFF.

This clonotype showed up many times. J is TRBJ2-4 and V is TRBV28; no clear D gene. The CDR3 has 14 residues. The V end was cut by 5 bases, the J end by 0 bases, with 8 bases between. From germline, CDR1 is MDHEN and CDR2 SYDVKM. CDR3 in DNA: TGTGCCAGCAGTCCCCAACTAGCCAAAAACATTCAGTACTTC. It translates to CASSPQLAKNIQYF. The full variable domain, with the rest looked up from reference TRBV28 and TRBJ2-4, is DVKVTQSSRYLVKRTGEKVFLECVQDMDHENMFWYRQDPGLGLRLIYFSYDVKMKEKGDIPEGYSVSREKKERFSLILESASTNQTSMYLCASSPQLAKNIQYFGAGTRLSVL.

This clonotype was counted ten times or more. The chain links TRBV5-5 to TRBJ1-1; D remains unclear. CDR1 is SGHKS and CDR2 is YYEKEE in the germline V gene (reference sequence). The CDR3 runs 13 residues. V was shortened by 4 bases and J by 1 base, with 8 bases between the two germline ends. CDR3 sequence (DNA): TGTGCCAGCAGCAACGCGGGGAACACTGAAGCTTTCTTT. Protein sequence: CASSNAGNTEAFF.

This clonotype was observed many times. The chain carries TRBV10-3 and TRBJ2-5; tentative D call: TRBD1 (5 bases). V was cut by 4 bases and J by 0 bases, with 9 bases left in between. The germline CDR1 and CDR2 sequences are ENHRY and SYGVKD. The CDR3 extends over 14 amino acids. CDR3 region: CAISGTPYQETQYF. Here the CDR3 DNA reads TGTGCCATCAGTGGGACACCATACCAAGAGACCCAGTACTTC.

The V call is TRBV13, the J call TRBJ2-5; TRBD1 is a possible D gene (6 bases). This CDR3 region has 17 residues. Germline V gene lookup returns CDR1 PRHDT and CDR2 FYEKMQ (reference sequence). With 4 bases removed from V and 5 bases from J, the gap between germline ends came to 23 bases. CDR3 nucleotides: TGTGCCAGCAGCTCGACAACACCAGGGGTTGGGGGTGAGACCCAGTACTTC. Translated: CASSSTTPGVGGETQYF. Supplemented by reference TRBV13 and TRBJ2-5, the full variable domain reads AAGVIQSPRHLIKEKRETATLKCYPIPRHDTVYWYQQGPGQDPQFLISFYEKMQSDKGSIPDRFSAQQFSDYHSELNMSSLELGDSALYFCASSSTTPGVGGETQYFGPGTRLLVL.

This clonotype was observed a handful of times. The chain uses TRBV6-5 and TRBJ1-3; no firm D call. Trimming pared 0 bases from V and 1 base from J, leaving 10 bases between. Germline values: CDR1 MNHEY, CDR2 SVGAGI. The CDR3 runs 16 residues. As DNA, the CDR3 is TGTGCCAGCAGTTACTCTACGGTTTTGTCTGGAAACACCATATATTTT. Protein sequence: CASSYSTVLSGNTIYF.

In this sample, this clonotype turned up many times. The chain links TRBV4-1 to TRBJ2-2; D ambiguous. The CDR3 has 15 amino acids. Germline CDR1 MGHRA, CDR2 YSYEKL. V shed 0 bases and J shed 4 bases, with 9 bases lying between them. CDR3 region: CASSQEDLVTGELFF. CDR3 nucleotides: TGCGCCAGCAGCCAAGAAGATTTGGTCACCGGGGAGCTGTTTTTT.

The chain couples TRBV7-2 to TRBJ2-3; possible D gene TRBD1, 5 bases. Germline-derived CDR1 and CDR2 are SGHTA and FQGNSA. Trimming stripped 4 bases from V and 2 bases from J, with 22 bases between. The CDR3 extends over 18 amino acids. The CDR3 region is CASSSNLLRVPHTDTQYF. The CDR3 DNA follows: TGTGCCAGCAGCTCCAACCTCCTCAGGGTTCCCCACACAGATACGCAGTATTTT.

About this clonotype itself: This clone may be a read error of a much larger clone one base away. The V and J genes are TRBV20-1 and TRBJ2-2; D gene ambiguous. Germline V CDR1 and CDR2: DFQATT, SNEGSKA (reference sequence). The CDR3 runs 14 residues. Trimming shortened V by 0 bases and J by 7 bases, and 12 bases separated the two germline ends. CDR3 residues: CSARDPSGLGELFF. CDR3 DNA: TGCAGTGCTAGAGACCCCAGTGGGCTCGGGGAGCTGTTTTTT.

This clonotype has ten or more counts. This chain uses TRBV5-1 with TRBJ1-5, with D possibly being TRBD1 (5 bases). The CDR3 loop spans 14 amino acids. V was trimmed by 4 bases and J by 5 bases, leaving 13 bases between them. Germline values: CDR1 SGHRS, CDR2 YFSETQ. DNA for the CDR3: TGCGCCAGCAGCCCCGCAGGGTTGGATCAGCCCCAGCATTTT. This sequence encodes CASSPAGLDQPQHF.

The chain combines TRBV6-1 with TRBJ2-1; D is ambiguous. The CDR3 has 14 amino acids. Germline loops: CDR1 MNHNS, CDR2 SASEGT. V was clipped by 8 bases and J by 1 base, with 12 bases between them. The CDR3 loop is CASRHQGSYNEQFF. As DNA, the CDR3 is TGTGCCAGCCGTCACCAAGGTTCCTACAATGAGCAGTTCTTC.